The T cell receptor beta chain described here comes from a study of T cell responses to AZD1222 COVID-19 vaccine. CDR3 length: 16 residues. The germline V and J ends were trimmed by 2 bases and 4 bases, with 16 bases remaining between them. Germline CDR1 is MRHNA and CDR2 is SNTAGT. This clone was recorded a few times. Its antigen is as yet unknown. Notes on the study in general: It was only five to seven AZD1222 recipients who were seropositive at baseline.

Profiled with immunoSEQ multiplex PCR; TCRdb holds only in-frame clones, not every one. This sample has about 120,000 clones, with approximately 92% found just once. The sample was peripheral blood, taken 28 days after the second dose of the MenACWY control vaccine. This chain connects TRBV6-4 to TRBJ2-3; D is unclear. This receptor was taken from an adult who received the MenACWY meningococcal vaccine as a control. CDR3 sequence (DNA): TGTGCCAGCAGTGACGGCCTCGGCAAAGGCGCAGATACGCAGTATTTT. This encodes CASSDGLGKGADTQYF.